This T cell receptor (beta chain) was found in a study of technical replicates of blood from a few donors. Germline V CDR1 and CDR2: MNHNY, SVGAGI (reference sequence). Deletions cut 4 bases from V and 3 bases from J, with 10 bases between. The CDR3 is 13 residues long. Produced via immunoSEQ multiplex PCR; TCRdb's table is partial and in-frame only. The sample yields some 70,000 clones, 85% to 90% seen once. This TCR was sampled from a human donor in good health. Some clones in this sample may be carry-over from other donors' samples. V is TRBV6-6 and J is TRBJ2-7, with D perhaps matching TRBD2 (6 bases). The sample taken for sequencing was PBMCs. The CDR3 spells CASSLGRFYEQYF. The CDR3 DNA follows: TGTGCCAGCAGTTTAGGGAGGTTCTACGAGCAGTACTTC.